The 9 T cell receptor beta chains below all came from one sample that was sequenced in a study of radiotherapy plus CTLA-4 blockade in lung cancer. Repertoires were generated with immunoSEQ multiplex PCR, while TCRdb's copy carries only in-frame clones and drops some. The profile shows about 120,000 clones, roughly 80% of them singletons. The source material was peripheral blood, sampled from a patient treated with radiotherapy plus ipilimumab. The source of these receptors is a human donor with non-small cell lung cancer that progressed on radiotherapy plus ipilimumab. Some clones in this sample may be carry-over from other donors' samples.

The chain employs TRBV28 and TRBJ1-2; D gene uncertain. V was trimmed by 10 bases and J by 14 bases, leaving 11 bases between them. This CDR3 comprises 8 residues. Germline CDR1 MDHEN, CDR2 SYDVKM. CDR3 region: CATTAGTF. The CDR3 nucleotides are TGTGCCACCACCGCGGGTACCTTC.

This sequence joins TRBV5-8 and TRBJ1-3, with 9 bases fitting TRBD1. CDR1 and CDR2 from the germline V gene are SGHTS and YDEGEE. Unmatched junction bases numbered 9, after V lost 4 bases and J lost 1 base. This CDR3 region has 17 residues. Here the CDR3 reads CASSIAGGTGSGNTIYF. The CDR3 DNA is TGTGCCAGCAGCATCGCCGGTGGGACAGGGTCTGGAAACACCATATATTTT.

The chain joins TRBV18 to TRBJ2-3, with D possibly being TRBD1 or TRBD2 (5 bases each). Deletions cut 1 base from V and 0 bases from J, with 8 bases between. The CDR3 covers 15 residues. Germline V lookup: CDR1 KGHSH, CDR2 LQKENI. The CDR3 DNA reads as TGTGCCAGCTCACCACGGGACCTTAGCACAGATACGCAGTATTTT. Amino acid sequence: CASSPRDLSTDTQYF.

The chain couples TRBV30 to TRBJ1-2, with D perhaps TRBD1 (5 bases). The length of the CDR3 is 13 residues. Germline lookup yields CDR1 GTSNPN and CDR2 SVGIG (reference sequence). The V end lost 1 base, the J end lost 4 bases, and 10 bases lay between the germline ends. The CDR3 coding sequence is TGTGCCTGGAGTGGGGGGAGTGTCTATGGCTACACCTTC. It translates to CAWSGGSVYGYTF.

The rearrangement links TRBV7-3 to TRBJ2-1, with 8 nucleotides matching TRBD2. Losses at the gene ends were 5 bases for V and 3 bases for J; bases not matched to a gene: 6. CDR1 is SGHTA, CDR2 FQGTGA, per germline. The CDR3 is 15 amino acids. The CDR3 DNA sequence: TGTGCCAGCAGCCCTACAGCGGGGGACTACAATGAGCAGTTCTTC. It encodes CASSPTAGDYNEQFF.

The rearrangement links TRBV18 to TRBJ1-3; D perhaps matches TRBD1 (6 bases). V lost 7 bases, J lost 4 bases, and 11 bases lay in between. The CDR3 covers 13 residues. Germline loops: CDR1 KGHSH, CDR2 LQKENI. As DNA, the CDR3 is TGTGCCAGCTTGCAGGGGATCGGAAACACCATATATTTT. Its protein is CASLQGIGNTIYF.

This chain's CDR3 is CASSENDRVGEAFF. The CDR3 DNA reads TGTGCCAGCAGTGAAAATGACAGGGTAGGTGAAGCTTTCTTT. J is TRBJ1-1 and V is TRBV2, with 7 bases that match TRBD1. CDR1 SNHLY and CDR2 FYNNEI come from the germline V gene. Trimming at V came to 2 bases and at J to 7 bases, leaving 7 bases not matched to a gene. The CDR3 extends over 14 amino acids.

The CDR3 nucleotides are TGTGCCAGCAGCTTAGGACTAGGGATCACAGATACGCAGTATTTT. Translating it yields CASSLGLGITDTQYF. The chain carries TRBV7-3 and TRBJ2-3, with 7 bases lining up with TRBD2. The CDR3 is 15 amino acids. Looked up from germline, CDR1 is SGHTA and CDR2 is FQGTGA. The V segment lost 2 bases and the J segment 2 bases; nucleotides outside the gene matches: 4.

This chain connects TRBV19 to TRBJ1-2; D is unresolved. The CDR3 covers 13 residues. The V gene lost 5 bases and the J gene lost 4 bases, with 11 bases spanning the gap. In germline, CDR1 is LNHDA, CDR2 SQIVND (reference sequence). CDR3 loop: CASSLGSAYGYTF. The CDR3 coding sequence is TGTGCCAGTAGTCTAGGGTCCGCCTATGGCTACACCTTC.